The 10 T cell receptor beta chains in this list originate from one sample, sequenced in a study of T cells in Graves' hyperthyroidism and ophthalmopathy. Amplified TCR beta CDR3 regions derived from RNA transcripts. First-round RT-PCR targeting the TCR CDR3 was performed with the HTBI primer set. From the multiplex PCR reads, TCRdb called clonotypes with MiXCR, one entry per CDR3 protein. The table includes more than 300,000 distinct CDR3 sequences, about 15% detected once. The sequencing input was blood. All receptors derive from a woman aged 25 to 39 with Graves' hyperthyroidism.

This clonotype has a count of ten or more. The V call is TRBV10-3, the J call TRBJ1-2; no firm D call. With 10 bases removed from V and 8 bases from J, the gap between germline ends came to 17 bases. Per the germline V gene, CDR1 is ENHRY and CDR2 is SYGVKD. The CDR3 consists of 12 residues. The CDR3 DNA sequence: TGTGCCACGAATCCGGTCGGAGGGGGCTACACCTTC. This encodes CATNPVGGGYTF.

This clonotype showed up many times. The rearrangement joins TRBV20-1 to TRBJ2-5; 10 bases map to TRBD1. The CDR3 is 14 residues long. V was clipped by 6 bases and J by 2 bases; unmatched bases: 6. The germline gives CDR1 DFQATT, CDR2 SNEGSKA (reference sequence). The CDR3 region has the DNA TGCAGTGCCGCGGGACAGGGGCCACAAGAGACCCAGTACTTC. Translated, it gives CSAAGQGPQETQYF.

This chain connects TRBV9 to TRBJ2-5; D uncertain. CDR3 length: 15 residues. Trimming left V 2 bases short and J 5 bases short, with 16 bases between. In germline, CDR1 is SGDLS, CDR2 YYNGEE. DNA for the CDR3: TGTGCCAGCAGCGTTGGTAAGGCGACACGGGAGACCCAGTACTTC. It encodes CASSVGKATRETQYF.

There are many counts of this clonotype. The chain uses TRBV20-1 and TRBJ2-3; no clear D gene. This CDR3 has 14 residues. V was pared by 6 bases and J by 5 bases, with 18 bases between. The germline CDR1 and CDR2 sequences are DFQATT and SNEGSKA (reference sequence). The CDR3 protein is CSASPDVPLDTQYF. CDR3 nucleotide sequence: TGCAGTGCGAGTCCAGACGTGCCCCTAGATACGCAGTATTTT.

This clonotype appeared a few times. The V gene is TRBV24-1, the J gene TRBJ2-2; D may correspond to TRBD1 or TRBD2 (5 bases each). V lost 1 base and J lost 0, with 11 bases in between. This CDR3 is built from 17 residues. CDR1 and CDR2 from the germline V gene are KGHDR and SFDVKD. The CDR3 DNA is TGTGCCACCAGTGATTTTAAGGGGACCACGAACACCGGGGAGCTGTTTTTT. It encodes CATSDFKGTTNTGELFF.

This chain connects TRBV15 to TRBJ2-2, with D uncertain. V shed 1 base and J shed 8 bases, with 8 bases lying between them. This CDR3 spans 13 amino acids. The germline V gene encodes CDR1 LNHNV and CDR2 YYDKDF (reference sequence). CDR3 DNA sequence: TGTGCCACCAGCAGAGTCAGGCCGGGGGAGCTGTTTTTT. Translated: CATSRVRPGELFF.

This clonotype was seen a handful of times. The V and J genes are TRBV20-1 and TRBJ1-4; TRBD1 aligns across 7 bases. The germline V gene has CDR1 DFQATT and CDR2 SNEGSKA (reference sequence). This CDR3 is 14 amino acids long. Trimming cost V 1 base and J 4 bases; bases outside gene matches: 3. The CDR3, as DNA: TGCAGTGCTAGAGTCGGGACAGTTAATGAAAAACTGTTTTTT. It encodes CSARVGTVNEKLFF.

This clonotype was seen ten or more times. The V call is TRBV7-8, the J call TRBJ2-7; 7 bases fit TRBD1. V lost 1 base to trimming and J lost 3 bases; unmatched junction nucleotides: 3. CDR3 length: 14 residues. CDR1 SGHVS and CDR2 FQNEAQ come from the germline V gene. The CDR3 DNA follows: TGTGCCAGCAGCTTAGGGGCAGGGGGCTACGAGCAGTACTTC. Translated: CASSLGAGGYEQYF.

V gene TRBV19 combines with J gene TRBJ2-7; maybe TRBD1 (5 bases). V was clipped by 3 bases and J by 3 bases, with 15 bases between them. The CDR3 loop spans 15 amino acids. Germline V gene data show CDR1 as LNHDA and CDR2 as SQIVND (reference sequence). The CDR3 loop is CASSIAPTAHYEQYF. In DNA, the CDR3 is TGTGCCAGTAGTATTGCGCCGACAGCCCACTACGAGCAGTACTTC.

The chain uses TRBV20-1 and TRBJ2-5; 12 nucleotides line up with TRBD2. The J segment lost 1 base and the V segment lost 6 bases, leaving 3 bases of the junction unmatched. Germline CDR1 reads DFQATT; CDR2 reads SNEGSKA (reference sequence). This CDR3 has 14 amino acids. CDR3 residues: CSAWTSGTQETQYF. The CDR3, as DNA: TGCAGTGCCTGGACTAGCGGGACCCAAGAGACCCAGTACTTC.